This is a list of T cell receptor beta chains from one sample in a study of OX40 agonist ivuxolimab in advanced cancers. TCRdb's copy holds only in-frame clones and misses some; the assay was immunoSEQ multiplex PCR. The table has approximately 30,000 clones, approximately 80% seen once. Sample: CD4+ or CD8+ T cells sorted from blood, taken in a trial of the OX40 agonist ivuxolimab. The source of these receptors is an adult with an advanced solid tumor such as melanoma, head and neck, liver or kidney cancer. Both conserved end residues are part of each CDR3.

v_call: TRBV5-4; j_call: TRBJ2-3; cdr3_aa: CASRTGIAGSDTQYF
v_call: TRBV6-6; j_call: TRBJ1-4; cdr3_aa: CASSYSGNGEKLFF
v_call: TRBV19; j_call: TRBJ1-6; cdr3_aa: CASSQTGLNSPLHF
v_call: TRBV19; j_call: TRBJ2-7; cdr3_aa: CASSEGGWTYEQYF
v_call: TRBV15; j_call: TRBJ2-3; cdr3_aa: CATSRGDSGSTDTQYF
v_call: TRBV7-7; j_call: TRBJ1-5; cdr3_aa: CASYRGQSILRGQPQHF
v_call: TRBV5-1; j_call: TRBJ1-1; cdr3_aa: CASSLGDGGAEAFF
v_call: TRBV18; j_call: TRBJ1-3; cdr3_aa: CASSSRTVSGNTIYF
v_call: TRBV19; j_call: TRBJ1-6; cdr3_aa: CASSISPGQGNSPLHF
v_call: TRBV5-5; j_call: TRBJ2-6; cdr3_aa: CASSLFSVAGANVLTF
v_call: TRBV21-1; j_call: TRBJ1-3; cdr3_aa: CASTPGQLGNTIYF
v_call: TRBV19; j_call: TRBJ2-5; cdr3_aa: CASSTGLRETQYF
v_call: TRBV2; j_call: TRBJ2-1; cdr3_aa: CASSLAGQGEEFF
v_call: TRBV5-1; j_call: TRBJ2-1; cdr3_aa: CASSTGREDDEQFF
v_call: TRBV5-1; j_call: TRBJ2-3; cdr3_aa: CASSPGVASTDTQYF
v_call: TRBV28; j_call: TRBJ2-3; cdr3_aa: CASSPVGEDTQYF
v_call: TRBV28; j_call: TRBJ1-2; cdr3_aa: CASLTAGYYGYTF
v_call: TRBV27; j_call: TRBJ1-5; cdr3_aa: CASSSGGYSNQPQHF
v_call: TRBV28; j_call: TRBJ2-1; cdr3_aa: CASSLAGGPIYNEQFF
v_call: TRBV10-1; j_call: TRBJ2-5; cdr3_aa: CASSDVGLAGFLEETQYF